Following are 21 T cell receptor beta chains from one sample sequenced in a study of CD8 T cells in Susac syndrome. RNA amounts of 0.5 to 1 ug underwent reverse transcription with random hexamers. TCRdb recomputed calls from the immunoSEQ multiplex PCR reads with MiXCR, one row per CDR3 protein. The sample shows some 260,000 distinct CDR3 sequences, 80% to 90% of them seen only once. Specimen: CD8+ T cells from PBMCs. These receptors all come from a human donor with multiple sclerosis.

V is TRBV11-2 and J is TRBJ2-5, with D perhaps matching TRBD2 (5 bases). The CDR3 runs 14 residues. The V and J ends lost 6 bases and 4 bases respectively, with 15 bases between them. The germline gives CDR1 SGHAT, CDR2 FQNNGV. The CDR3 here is CASRPIDTRETQYF. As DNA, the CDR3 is TGTGCCAGCAGGCCGATTGATACTAGAGAGACCCAGTACTTC. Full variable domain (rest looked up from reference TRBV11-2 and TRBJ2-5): EAGVAQSPRYKIIEKRQSVAFWCNPISGHATLYWYQQILGQGPKLLIQFQNNGVVDDSQLPKDRFSAERLKGVDSTLKIQPAKLEDSAVYLCASRPIDTRETQYFGPGTRLLVL.

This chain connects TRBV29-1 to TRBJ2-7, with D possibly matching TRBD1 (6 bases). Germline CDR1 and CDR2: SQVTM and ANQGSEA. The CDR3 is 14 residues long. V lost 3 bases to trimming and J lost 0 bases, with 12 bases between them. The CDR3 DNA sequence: TGCAGCGTTGACGCAAGGGGGAGCTCCTACGAGCAGTACTTC. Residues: CSVDARGSSYEQYF.

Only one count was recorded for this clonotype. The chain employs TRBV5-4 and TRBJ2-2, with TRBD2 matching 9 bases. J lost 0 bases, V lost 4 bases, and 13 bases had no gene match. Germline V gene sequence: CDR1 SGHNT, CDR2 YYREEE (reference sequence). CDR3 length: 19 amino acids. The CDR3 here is CASSGGLAHDIANTGELFF. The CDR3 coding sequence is TGTGCCAGCAGCGGGGGACTAGCCCACGATATCGCGAACACCGGGGAGCTGTTTTTT.

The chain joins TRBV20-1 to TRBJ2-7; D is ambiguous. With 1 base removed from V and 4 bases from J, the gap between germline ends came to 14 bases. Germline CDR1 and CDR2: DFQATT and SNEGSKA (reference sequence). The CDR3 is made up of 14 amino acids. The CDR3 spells CSARVLGTAYEQYF. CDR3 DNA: TGCAGTGCTAGAGTACTGGGCACCGCTTACGAGCAGTACTTC.

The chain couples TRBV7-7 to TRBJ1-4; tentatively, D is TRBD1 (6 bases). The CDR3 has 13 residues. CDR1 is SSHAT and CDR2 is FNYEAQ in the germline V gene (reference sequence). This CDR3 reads CAIPGHKNEKLFF. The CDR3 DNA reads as TGTGCTATACCGGGACATAAGAATGAAAAACTGTTTTTT. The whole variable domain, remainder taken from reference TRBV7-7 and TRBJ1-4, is GAGVSQSPRYKVTKRGQDVTLRCDPISSHATLYWYQQALGQGPEFLTYFNYEAQPDKSGLPSDRFSAERPEGSISTLTIQRTEQRDSAMYRCAIPGHKNEKLFFGSGTQLSVL.

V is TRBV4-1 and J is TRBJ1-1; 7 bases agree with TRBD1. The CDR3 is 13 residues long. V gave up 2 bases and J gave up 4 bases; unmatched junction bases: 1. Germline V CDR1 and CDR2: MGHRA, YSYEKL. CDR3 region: CASSQRQGTEAFF. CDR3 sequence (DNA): TGCGCCAGCAGCCAACGACAGGGCACTGAAGCTTTCTTT.

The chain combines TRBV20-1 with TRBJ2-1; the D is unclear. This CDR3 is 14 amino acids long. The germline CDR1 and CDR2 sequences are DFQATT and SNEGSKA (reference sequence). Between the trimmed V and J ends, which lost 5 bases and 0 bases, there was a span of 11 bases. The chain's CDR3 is CSAETLSSYNEQFF. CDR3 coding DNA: TGCAGTGCTGAAACTCTGAGCTCCTACAATGAGCAGTTCTTC.

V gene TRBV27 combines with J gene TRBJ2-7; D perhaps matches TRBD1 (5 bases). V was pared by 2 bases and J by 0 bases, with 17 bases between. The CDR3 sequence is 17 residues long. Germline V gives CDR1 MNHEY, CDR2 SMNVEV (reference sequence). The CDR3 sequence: CASSLIPLQASSYEQYF. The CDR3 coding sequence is TGTGCCAGCAGTTTAATACCGTTACAGGCTAGCTCCTACGAGCAGTACTTC.

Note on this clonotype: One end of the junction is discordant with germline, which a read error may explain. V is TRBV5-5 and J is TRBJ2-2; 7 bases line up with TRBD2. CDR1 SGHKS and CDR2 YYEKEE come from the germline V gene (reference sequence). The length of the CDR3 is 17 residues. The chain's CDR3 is CASSLAHGAGVTGELFF. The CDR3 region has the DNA TGTGCCAGCAGTTTGGCGCATGGTGCGGGAGTTACCGGGGAGCTGTTTTTT.

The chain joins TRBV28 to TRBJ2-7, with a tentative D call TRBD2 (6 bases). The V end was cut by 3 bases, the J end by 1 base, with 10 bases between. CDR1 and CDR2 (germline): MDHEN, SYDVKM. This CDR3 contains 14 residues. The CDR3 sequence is CASSFMGGSYEQYF. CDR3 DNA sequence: TGTGCCAGCAGTTTTATGGGGGGATCCTACGAGCAGTACTTC.

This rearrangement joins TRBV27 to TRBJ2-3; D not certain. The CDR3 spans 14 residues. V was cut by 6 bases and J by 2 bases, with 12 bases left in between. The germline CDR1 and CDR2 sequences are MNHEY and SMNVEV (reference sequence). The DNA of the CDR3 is TGTGCCAGCAGAGTCGCGGCGGACACAGATACGCAGTATTTT. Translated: CASRVAADTDTQYF.

The CDR3 sequence is CASSPPDGLEQFF. The CDR3 DNA is TGTGCCAGCTCACCACCGGATGGACTGGAGCAGTTCTTC. The chain uses TRBV18 and TRBJ2-1; a possible D gene is TRBD2 (5 bases). V lost 0 bases and J lost 10, with 10 bases in between. The CDR3 is made up of 13 amino acids. CDR1 and CDR2 from the germline V gene are KGHSH and LQKENI.

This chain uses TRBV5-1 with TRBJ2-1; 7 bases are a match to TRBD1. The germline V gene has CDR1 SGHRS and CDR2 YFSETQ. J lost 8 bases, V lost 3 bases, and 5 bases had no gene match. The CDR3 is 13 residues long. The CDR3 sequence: CASSYTGEHEQFF. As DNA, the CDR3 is TGCGCCAGCAGCTATACAGGGGAACATGAGCAGTTCTTC. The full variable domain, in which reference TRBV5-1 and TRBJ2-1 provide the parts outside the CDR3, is KAGVTQTPRYLIKTRGQQVTLSCSPISGHRSVSWYQQTPGQGLQFLFEYFSETQRNKGNFPGRFSGRQFSNSRSEMNVSTLELGDSALYLCASSYTGEHEQFFGPGTRLTVL.

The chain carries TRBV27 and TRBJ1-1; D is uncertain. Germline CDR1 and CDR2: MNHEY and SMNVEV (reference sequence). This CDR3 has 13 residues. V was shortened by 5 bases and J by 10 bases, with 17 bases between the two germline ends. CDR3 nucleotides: TGTGCCAGCAGTAGGCGTCGGGATGAGGGAGCTTTCTTT. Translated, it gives CASSRRRDEGAFF.

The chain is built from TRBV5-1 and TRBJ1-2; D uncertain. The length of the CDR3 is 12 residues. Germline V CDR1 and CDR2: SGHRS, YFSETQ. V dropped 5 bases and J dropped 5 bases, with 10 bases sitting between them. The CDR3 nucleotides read TGCGCCAGCAGAAGCAGTACTTATGGCTACACCTTC. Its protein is CASRSSTYGYTF. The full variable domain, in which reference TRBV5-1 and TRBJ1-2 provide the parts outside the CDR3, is KAGVTQTPRYLIKTRGQQVTLSCSPISGHRSVSWYQQTPGQGLQFLFEYFSETQRNKGNFPGRFSGRQFSNSRSEMNVSTLELGDSALYLCASRSSTYGYTFGSGTRLTVV.

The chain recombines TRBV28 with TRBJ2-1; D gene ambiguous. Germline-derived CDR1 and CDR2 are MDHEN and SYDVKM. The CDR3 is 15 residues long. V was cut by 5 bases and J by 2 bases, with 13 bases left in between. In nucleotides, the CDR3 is TGTGCCAGCAGTCCCCAGTATAGCCCCTACAATGAGCAGTTCTTC. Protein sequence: CASSPQYSPYNEQFF.

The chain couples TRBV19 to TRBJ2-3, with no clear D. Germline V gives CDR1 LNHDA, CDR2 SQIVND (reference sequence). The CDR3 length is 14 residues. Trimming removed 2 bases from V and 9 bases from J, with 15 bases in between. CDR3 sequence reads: CASSISPMMGTQYF. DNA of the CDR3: TGTGCCAGTAGTATAAGCCCGATGATGGGAACGCAGTATTTT.

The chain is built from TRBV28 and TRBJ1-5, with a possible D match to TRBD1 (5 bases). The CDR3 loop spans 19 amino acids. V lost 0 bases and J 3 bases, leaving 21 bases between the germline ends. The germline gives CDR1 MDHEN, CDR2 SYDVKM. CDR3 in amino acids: CASSLWIALRTTDNQPQHF. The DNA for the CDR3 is TGTGCCAGCAGTTTATGGATTGCGTTGAGGACAACTGACAATCAGCCCCAGCATTTT.

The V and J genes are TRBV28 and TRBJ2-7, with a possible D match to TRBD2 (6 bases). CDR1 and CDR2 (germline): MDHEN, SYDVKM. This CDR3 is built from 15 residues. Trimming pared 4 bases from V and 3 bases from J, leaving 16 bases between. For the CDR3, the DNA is TGTGCCAGCAGTTCTGTCTCGGGAGTTAACTACGAGCAGTACTTC. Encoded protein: CASSSVSGVNYEQYF.

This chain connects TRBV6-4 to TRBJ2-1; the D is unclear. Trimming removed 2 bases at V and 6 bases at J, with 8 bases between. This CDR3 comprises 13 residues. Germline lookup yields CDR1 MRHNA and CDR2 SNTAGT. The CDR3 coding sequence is TGTGCCAGCAGTGACAGTGAGCCCAATGAGCAGTTCTTC. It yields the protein CASSDSEPNEQFF.

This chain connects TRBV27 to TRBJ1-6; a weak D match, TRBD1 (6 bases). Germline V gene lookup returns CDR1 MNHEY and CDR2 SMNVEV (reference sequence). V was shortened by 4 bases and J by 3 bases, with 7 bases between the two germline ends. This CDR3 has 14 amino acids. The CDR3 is CASSSTGYNSPLHF. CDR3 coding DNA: TGTGCCAGCAGTTCGACAGGCTATAATTCACCCCTCCACTTT.